Shown below are 30 T cell receptor beta chains from a single sample sequenced in a study of blood T cell repertoires in COVID-19. Method: immunoSEQ multiplex PCR; TCRdb's copy keeps in-frame clones and lacks some. The sample has a few hundred thousand clones, roughly 87% seen once; the top ten hold about 2%. The source material was peripheral blood. Source of these receptors: a man between 18 and 35 years old with active or convalescent COVID-19.

The chain is built from TRBV4-2 and TRBJ2-1; the D gene is possibly TRBD2 (5 bases). CDR3 length: 16 residues. Per the germline V gene, CDR1 is LGHNA and CDR2 is YNFKEQ. Trimming stripped 4 bases from V and 0 bases from J, with 13 bases between. Here the CDR3 DNA reads TGTGCCAGCAGCCCTTTATCGGGGAACTCCTACAATGAGCAGTTCTTC. Amino acid sequence: CASSPLSGNSYNEQFF.

The chain carries TRBV3-1 (or the pseudogene TRBV3-2) and TRBJ2-2; TRBD2 might be the D (6 bases). The CDR3 length is 13 residues. Germline loops: CDR1 LGHDT, CDR2 YNNKEL (reference sequence). Trimming shortened V by 6 bases and J by 5 bases, and 10 bases separated the two germline ends. CDR3 nucleotide sequence: TGTGCCAGCAGATCCAGCGGGACCGGGGAGCTGTTTTTT. It yields the protein CASRSSGTGELFF.

The CDR3 protein is CASSKGLASDTQYF. DNA of the CDR3: TGCGCCAGCAGCAAGGGACTAGCTTCGGATACGCAGTATTTT. The chain is built from TRBV5-1 and TRBJ2-3; 9 bases align to TRBD2. Trimming removed 4 bases from V and 6 bases from J; junction bases left unmatched: 6. This CDR3 contains 14 residues. Germline CDR1 SGHRS, CDR2 YFSETQ.

This clone was counted at least ten times. This chain connects TRBV6-4 to TRBJ2-3; tentatively, D is TRBD2 (6 bases). The CDR3 has 16 amino acids. Germline CDR1 MRHNA, CDR2 SNTAGT. The V end lost 3 bases, the J end lost 5 bases, and 18 bases lay between the germline ends. The CDR3: CASSEGETNGGDTQYF. The CDR3, as DNA: TGTGCCAGCAGTGAAGGGGAAACAAACGGGGGAGATACGCAGTATTTT.

CDR3 in DNA: TGTGCCAGCAGTGATGTAGCGGGGCACTTTGAGCAGTTCTTC. Translation gives CASSDVAGHFEQFF. J is TRBJ2-1 and V is TRBV2; TRBD2 agrees at 8 bases. Germline-derived CDR1 and CDR2 are SNHLY and FYNNEI. The CDR3 sequence is 14 residues long. Trimming at V came to 3 bases and at J to 9 bases, leaving 7 bases not matched to a gene.

The gene calls are TRBV28 and TRBJ2-3, with 7 bases fitting TRBD2. This CDR3 comprises 15 residues. The J segment lost 3 bases and the V segment lost 8 bases, leaving 11 bases of the junction unmatched. Germline V gene data show CDR1 as MDHEN and CDR2 as SYDVKM. CDR3 sequence: CASLRTGGGTDTQYF. CDR3 bases: TGTGCCAGCTTGAGGACGGGAGGAGGTACAGATACGCAGTATTTT.

V is TRBV18 and J is TRBJ2-7; D is uncertain. V lost 5 bases, J lost 5 bases, and 7 bases lay in between. The CDR3 loop spans 11 amino acids. Germline assignment: CDR1 KGHSH and CDR2 LQKENI. The CDR3 is CASSEINEQYF. As DNA, the CDR3 is TGTGCCAGCTCAGAGATCAACGAGCAGTACTTC.

The chain combines TRBV28 with TRBJ2-7, with 10 bases matching TRBD2. The germline gives CDR1 MDHEN, CDR2 SYDVKM. This CDR3 has 15 residues. V was pared by 3 bases and J by 3 bases, with 5 bases of the junction left unmatched. Here the CDR3 reads CASSLFLAGVYEQYF. The CDR3 bases are TGTGCCAGCAGTTTGTTTCTAGCGGGAGTCTACGAGCAGTACTTC.

The CDR3 here is CASSYPGQGSNEKLFF. The DNA of the CDR3 is TGTGCCAGCAGTTACCCCGGACAGGGAAGTAATGAAAAACTGTTTTTT. The chain has TRBV6-6 and TRBJ1-4; 8 nucleotides align to TRBD1. V trimming: 2 bases; J trimming: 4 bases; junction bases outside the gene matches: 6. CDR3 length equals 16 residues. Looked up from germline, CDR1 is MNHNY and CDR2 is SVGAGI (reference sequence).

This clone was recorded once. The DNA of the CDR3 is TGCGCCAGCAGCATTGGACGGGATGCAGATACGCAGTATTTT. Translating it yields CASSIGRDADTQYF. V usage is TRBV5-1 and J usage is TRBJ2-3; D is perhaps TRBD2 (5 bases). The V gene's germline CDR1 is SGHRS and CDR2 YFSETQ. Deletions cut 4 bases from V and 4 bases from J, with 13 bases between. CDR3 size: 14 residues.

V gene TRBV5-4 combines with J gene TRBJ1-1; 7 nucleotides agree with TRBD1. V was clipped by 4 bases and J by 1 base; unmatched bases: 7. The length of the CDR3 is 15 residues. Germline V gene lookup returns CDR1 SGHNT and CDR2 YYREEE (reference sequence). The CDR3 bases are TGTGCCAGCAGCCTTTCAGGGGGTAAGAACACTGAAGCTTTCTTT. It codes for CASSLSGGKNTEAFF.

The V and J genes are TRBV7-6 and TRBJ1-6, with D hard to call. Germline V gene lookup returns CDR1 SGHVS and CDR2 FNYEAQ. The length of the CDR3 is 16 residues. V was shortened by 0 bases and J by 9 bases, with 15 bases between the two germline ends. CDR3 region: CASSLAIGSVASPLHF. CDR3 DNA sequence: TGTGCCAGCAGCTTAGCAATTGGTTCTGTGGCTTCACCCCTCCACTTT.

The rearrangement uses TRBV19 and TRBJ1-1; possibly TRBD1 for D (6 bases). The CDR3 consists of 12 residues. The ends were cut back, 5 bases at V and 3 bases at J, with 7 bases in the middle. The germline V gene has CDR1 LNHDA and CDR2 SQIVND (reference sequence). CDR3 coding DNA: TGTGCCAGTAGTCCAGGGGACACTGAAGCTTTCTTT. Residues: CASSPGDTEAFF.

CDR3 sequence reads: CASSPDRWDTGELFF. CDR3 bases: TGTGCCAGCAGCCCGGACAGGTGGGACACCGGGGAGCTGTTTTTT. The V and J genes are TRBV11-3 and TRBJ2-2; 7 bases align to TRBD1. CDR1 is SGHNT and CDR2 is YENEEA in the germline V gene. The CDR3 contains 15 residues. With 5 bases clipped from V and 3 bases from J, the junction kept 6 bases outside the gene matches. Filled out from reference TRBV11-3 and TRBJ2-2, the complete variable domain reads EAGVVQSPRYKIIEKKQPVAFWCNPISGHNTLYWYLQNLGQGPELLIRYENEEAVDDSQLPKDRFSAERLKGVDSTLKIQPAELGDSAVYLCASSPDRWDTGELFFGEGSRLTVL.

The J gene is TRBJ2-3, the V gene TRBV5-7; 10 nucleotides agree with TRBD2. TRBV5-7 qualifies as an ORF whose function is uncertain. The V segment lost 3 bases and the J segment 7 bases; nucleotides outside the gene matches: 8. CDR3 length: 15 residues. CDR3 residues: CASSYYSSGSYTQYF. In nucleotides, the CDR3 is TGTGCCAGCAGCTATTATTCTAGCGGGAGTTATACGCAGTATTTT.

The genes are TRBV5-5 and TRBJ2-1; 7 bases are shared with TRBD1. The CDR3 loop spans 15 amino acids. Trimming cost V 3 bases and J 6 bases; bases outside gene matches: 9. The germline V gene encodes CDR1 SGHKS and CDR2 YYEKEE (reference sequence). The CDR3 DNA reads TGTGCCAGCAGCTCAGTACCGGGACAGAGCAATGAGCAGTTCTTC. Residues: CASSSVPGQSNEQFF.

Details on this clone: This same CDR3 is encoded by further DNA sequences in the sample. This chain joins TRBV5-1 and TRBJ2-2; D may be TRBD2 (6 bases). Germline CDR1 reads SGHRS; CDR2 reads YFSETQ. Trimming took off 4 bases at V and 5 bases at J, with 9 bases between the two ends. The CDR3 has 13 residues. For the CDR3, the DNA is TGCGCCAGCAGCCTGGGAGGAACCGGGGAGCTGTTTTTT. Translating it yields CASSLGGTGELFF.

The chain is built from TRBV27 and TRBJ1-4; possibly TRBD1 for D (5 bases). The germline V gene encodes CDR1 MNHEY and CDR2 SMNVEV (reference sequence). The CDR3 contains 13 residues. With 5 bases removed from V and 5 bases from J, the gap between germline ends came to 9 bases. CDR3 in amino acids: CASSARQNEKLFF. The DNA of the CDR3 is TGTGCCAGCAGTGCCAGACAGAATGAAAAACTGTTTTTT.

V is TRBV2 and J is TRBJ2-7; 9 bases are a match to TRBD2. The trim removed 6 bases at V and 2 bases at J, leaving 8 bases unmatched. The CDR3 contains 15 residues. Germline CDR1 SNHLY, CDR2 FYNNEI. In DNA form, the CDR3 reads TGTGCCAGCAGAGCCGGGGGCGGGAGGGCCTACGAGCAGTACTTC. As protein: CASRAGGGRAYEQYF.

Concerning this clone: Other DNA sequences in this specimen translate into the identical CDR3. The V and J genes are TRBV5-1 and TRBJ2-3, with D tentatively TRBD1 (6 bases). The germline V and J ends were trimmed by 2 bases and 0 bases, with 13 bases remaining between them. Germline CDR1 is SGHRS and CDR2 is YFSETQ. The CDR3 is made up of 16 amino acids. CDR3 amino acids: CASSFLARGSTDTQYF. CDR3 DNA sequence: TGCGCCAGCAGCTTTCTGGCCAGGGGCAGCACAGATACGCAGTATTTT. Full variable domain (outside the CDR3, taken from reference TRBV5-1 and TRBJ2-3): KAGVTQTPRYLIKTRGQQVTLSCSPISGHRSVSWYQQTPGQGLQFLFEYFSETQRNKGNFPGRFSGRQFSNSRSEMNVSTLELGDSALYLCASSFLARGSTDTQYFGPGTRLTVL.

The chain uses TRBV9 and TRBJ1-1; D call uncertain. V was clipped by 0 bases and J by 3 bases, with 12 bases between them. CDR1 and CDR2 from the germline V gene are SGDLS and YYNGEE. This CDR3 is built from 15 residues. CDR3 protein: CASSVDGRVDTEAFF. DNA of the CDR3: TGTGCCAGCAGCGTAGATGGCCGGGTAGACACTGAAGCTTTCTTT.

This clone came up a few times. The chain uses TRBV5-5 and TRBJ2-7, with TRBD2 matching over 10 bases. The CDR3 spans 14 residues. Germline V gives CDR1 SGHKS, CDR2 YYEKEE (reference sequence). V shed 3 bases, J shed 6 bases, and the junction held 6 bases outside the gene matches. As DNA, the CDR3 is TGTGCCAGCAGCTGGGGACTAGCGCCGAGCGAGCAGTACTTC. Encoded protein: CASSWGLAPSEQYF.

The chain employs TRBV5-4 and TRBJ1-2, with 9 bases aligning to TRBD1. The CDR3 sequence is 14 residues long. Germline lookup yields CDR1 SGHNT and CDR2 YYREEE (reference sequence). V was pared by 3 bases and J by 6 bases, with 6 bases of the junction left unmatched. This chain's CDR3 is CASSWGQGGNGYTF. CDR3 in DNA: TGTGCCAGCAGCTGGGGACAGGGAGGGAATGGCTACACCTTC.

The chain carries TRBV28 and TRBJ1-2; TRBD1 agrees at 7 bases. Trimming cost V 10 bases and J 2 bases; bases outside gene matches: 4. Germline CDR1 and CDR2: MDHEN and SYDVKM. The CDR3 extends over 12 amino acids. The CDR3 DNA sequence: TGTGCCATCCAACAGGGGAACTATGGCTACACCTTC. It yields the protein CAIQQGNYGYTF.

This chain joins TRBV10-1 and TRBJ2-4; 9 positions match TRBD1. Per germline, CDR1 WNHNN and CDR2 SYGVQD (reference sequence). The CDR3 length is 13 residues. J was trimmed by 9 bases and V by 5 bases; bases with no gene match: 5. CDR3 protein: CASSKDRGGIQYF. The CDR3 DNA reads as TGCGCCAGCAGTAAGGACAGGGGAGGCATTCAGTACTTC.

The CDR3 sequence: CASSGLAGGPETQYF. Written as DNA, the CDR3 is TGCGCCAGCAGCGGGCTAGCGGGGGGGCCGGAGACCCAGTACTTC. This chain links TRBV5-1 with TRBJ2-5, with TRBD2 matching 12 bases. The CDR3 is 15 residues long. V gave up 4 bases and J gave up 5 bases; unmatched junction bases: 6. Germline V gene sequence: CDR1 SGHRS, CDR2 YFSETQ.

The chain couples TRBV24-1 to TRBJ1-5, with D maybe TRBD1 (6 bases). Per germline, CDR1 KGHDR and CDR2 SFDVKD. This CDR3 has 16 amino acids. Trimming stripped 5 bases from V and 4 bases from J, with 17 bases between. CDR3 bases: TGTGCCACCAGTGCCCTAGTTGGGGGCGAAAATCAGCCCCAGCATTTT. Translating it yields CATSALVGGENQPQHF.

The chain has TRBV19 and TRBJ2-1; 10 nucleotides match TRBD2. Germline V lookup: CDR1 LNHDA, CDR2 SQIVND (reference sequence). V was clipped by 5 bases and J by 4 bases; unmatched bases: 17. The CDR3 spans 19 residues. CDR3 region: CASSHNPNTGTSVYNEQFF. The CDR3 region has the DNA TGTGCCAGTAGTCACAACCCCAATACCGGGACTAGCGTTTACAATGAGCAGTTCTTC.

The rearrangement uses TRBV4-1 and TRBJ2-7; D perhaps matches TRBD2 (5 bases). Germline CDR1 and CDR2: MGHRA and YSYEKL. CDR3 length equals 14 residues. The V gene lost 0 bases and the J gene lost 0 bases, with 6 bases spanning the gap. In DNA, the CDR3 is TGCGCCAGCAGCCAAGAGGACTCCTCCTACGAGCAGTACTTC. It yields the protein CASSQEDSSYEQYF.

The rearrangement links TRBV4-3 to TRBJ2-7; 7 nucleotides agree with TRBD1. J was trimmed by 1 base and V by 2 bases; bases with no gene match: 14. The CDR3 sequence is 18 residues long. Germline V gives CDR1 LGHNA, CDR2 YSLEER. CDR3 coding DNA: TGCGCCAGCAGCCAATCACGGCCCGGGACAGACATTTCCTACGAGCAGTACTTC. Translation: CASSQSRPGTDISYEQYF.